The 8 T cell receptor beta chains below were found in one sample sequenced in a study of CD8 T cells in ankylosing spondylitis. Points from the study as a whole: A motif of under ten highly homologous TCR beta variants was seen as apparently characteristic of ankylosing spondylitis blood.

Their target antigens are unknown. A single record per CDR3 protein comes from TCRdb applying MiXCR to the 5' RACE reads. Altogether under 450,000 distinct CDR3 sequences are present, 15% to 20% being singletons, with the ten largest covering approximately 1%. The specimen was blood, either unsorted or a sorted T cell fraction (not recorded which). The receptors were gathered from a male donor with ankylosing spondylitis.

This clonotype was observed many times. V gene TRBV5-1 combines with J gene TRBJ2-7; the D gene could be TRBD1 or TRBD2 (5 bases each). From germline, CDR1 is SGHRS and CDR2 YFSETQ. Trimming removed 0 bases at V and 5 bases at J, with 15 bases between. The CDR3 consists of 15 residues. The CDR3 spells CASSLVVRDVDEQYF. In DNA form, the CDR3 reads TGCGCCAGCAGCTTGGTGGTCAGGGACGTCGACGAGCAGTACTTC.

The J gene is TRBJ2-7, the V gene TRBV18; TRBD1 aligns across 8 bases. The V and J ends lost 5 bases and 4 bases, in that order; junction bases with no gene match: 4. The CDR3 is 13 residues long. Germline CDR1 is KGHSH and CDR2 is LQKENI. The CDR3 loop reads CASSKGQAYEQYF. The CDR3 DNA follows: TGTGCCAGCTCAAAGGGACAGGCATACGAGCAGTACTTC.

The rearrangement joins TRBV10-2 to TRBJ2-3; no clear D gene. The V gene lost 3 bases and the J gene lost 9 bases, with 13 bases spanning the gap. Germline CDR1 and CDR2: WSHSY and SAAADI. The CDR3 extends over 13 amino acids. The CDR3 region is CASSETGTFTQYF. As DNA, the CDR3 is TGCGCCAGCAGTGAAACTGGCACCTTCACGCAGTATTTT.

This clonotype was picked up a small number of times. This chain uses TRBV6-1 with TRBJ1-4; possibly TRBD1 for D (5 bases). V was trimmed by 6 bases and J by 0 bases, leaving 11 bases between them. Germline CDR1 MNHNS, CDR2 SASEGT. The CDR3 length is 15 residues. The CDR3 here is CASRGGPATNEKLFF. CDR3 DNA: TGTGCCAGCAGGGGGGGACCTGCAACTAATGAAAAACTGTTTTTT.

This clonotype was counted ten times or more. The J gene is TRBJ1-2, the V gene TRBV3-1; the D gene is possibly TRBD1 (6 bases). V lost 5 bases to trimming and J lost 2 bases, with 12 bases between them. The CDR3 extends over 14 amino acids. The V gene's germline CDR1 is LGHDT and CDR2 YNNKEL (reference sequence). CDR3 nucleotides: TGTGCCAGCAGCTACCAACAGGGAAACTATGGCTACACCTTC. As protein: CASSYQQGNYGYTF. Drawing the rest from reference TRBV3-1 and TRBJ1-2, the complete variable domain is DTAVSQTPKYLVTQMGNDKSIKCEQNLGHDTMYWYKQDSKKFLKIMFSYNNKELIINETVPNRFSPKSPDKAHLNLHINSLELGDSAVYFCASSYQQGNYGYTFGSGTRLTVV.

The rearrangement links TRBV12-3 or TRBV12-4 to TRBJ2-7, with 8 positions matching TRBD2. The CDR3 contains 14 residues. The junction had 8 bases not matched to a gene; V was cut back by 6 bases and J by 4 bases. Here the CDR3 DNA reads TGTGCCAGCAGCTTCGGGACTAGGGCGTACGAGCAGTACTTC. It encodes CASSFGTRAYEQYF.

This clonotype was recorded a few times. The DNA of the CDR3 is TGCGCCAGCAGCTTGGAGGAGGGGCCTACTTACGAGCAGTACTTC. Its protein is CASSLEEGPTYEQYF. J is TRBJ2-7 and V is TRBV5-1; D is possibly TRBD2 (6 bases). Trimming cost V 0 bases and J 4 bases, with 14 bases left between them. Germline V gene data show CDR1 as SGHRS and CDR2 as YFSETQ. CDR3 length equals 15 residues.

In its sample, this clonotype was seen a few times. J is TRBJ2-2 and V is TRBV5-1; weak D call: TRBD2 (5 bases). V dropped 2 bases and J dropped 0 bases, with 11 bases sitting between them. The CDR3 runs to 16 residues. The germline CDR1 and CDR2 sequences are SGHRS and YFSETQ. The CDR3: CASSFRGRANTGELFF. The CDR3 DNA reads TGCGCCAGCAGCTTCAGAGGGCGGGCGAACACCGGGGAGCTGTTTTTT. Complete variable domain (other parts from reference TRBV5-1 and TRBJ2-2): KAGVTQTPRYLIKTRGQQVTLSCSPISGHRSVSWYQQTPGQGLQFLFEYFSETQRNKGNFPGRFSGRQFSNSRSEMNVSTLELGDSALYLCASSFRGRANTGELFFGEGSRLTVL.